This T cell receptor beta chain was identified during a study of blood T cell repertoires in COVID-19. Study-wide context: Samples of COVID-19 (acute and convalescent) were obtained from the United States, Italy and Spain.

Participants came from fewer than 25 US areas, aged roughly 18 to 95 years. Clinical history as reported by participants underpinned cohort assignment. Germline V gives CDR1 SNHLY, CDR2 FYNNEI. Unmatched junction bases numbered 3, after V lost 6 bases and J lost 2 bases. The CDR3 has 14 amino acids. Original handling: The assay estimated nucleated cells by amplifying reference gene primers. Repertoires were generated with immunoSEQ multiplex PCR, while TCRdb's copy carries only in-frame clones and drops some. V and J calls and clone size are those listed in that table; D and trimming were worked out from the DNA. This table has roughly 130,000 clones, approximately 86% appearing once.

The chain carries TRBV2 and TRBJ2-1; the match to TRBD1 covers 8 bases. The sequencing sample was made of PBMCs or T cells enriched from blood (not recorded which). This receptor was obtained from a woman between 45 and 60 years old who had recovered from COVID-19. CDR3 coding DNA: TGTGCCAGCAGACGACAGGGGACCTACAATGAGCAGTTCTTC. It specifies CASRRQGTYNEQFF.